The TCR beta chain described here comes from a study of T cell responses to AZD1222 COVID-19 vaccine. Overall study context: Combined were second doses at about 4 or about 12 weeks. General study results and limits: Only a handful of people who got AZD1222 tested seropositive at baseline. Vaccination with two AZD1222 doses was followed by a rise in Spike-specific TCR breadth and depth. Repertoire sampling happened only post peak T cell response.

As regards this clone: Its antigen is not identified.

The assay was immunoSEQ multiplex PCR, and TCRdb's table has in-frame clones only and misses some. The data contain approximately 150,000 clones, about 92% of them singletons. CDR1 and CDR2 from the germline V gene are KGHDR and SFDVKD. V was clipped by 2 bases and J by 4 bases, with 10 bases between them. CDR3 length: 14 amino acids. The sequence was collected from an adult in good health. The J gene is TRBJ1-2, the V gene TRBV24-1, with D perhaps TRBD1 (5 bases). The sequencing used peripheral blood, collected on day 0 of AZD1222 vaccination. CDR3: CATSDSRQIYGYTF. The CDR3 DNA reads as TGTGCCACCAGTGATTCCCGACAGATCTATGGCTACACCTTC.